This T cell receptor beta chain was sequenced during a study of shared clonotypes between healthy human individuals. The authors split each subset's genomic DNA evenly across several immunoSEQ plates. Clones were sequenced by immunoSEQ multiplex PCR, and TCRdb holds only the in-frame ones, with some missing. The table lists 1,500,000 or so clones, approximately 96% of them singletons. The V end lost 3 bases, the J end lost 12 bases, and 18 bases lay between the germline ends. CDR1 and CDR2 (germline): LNHDA, SQIVND (reference sequence). This CDR3 region has 14 residues. The gene calls are TRBV19 and TRBJ1-5; a possible D gene is TRBD1 (5 bases). The sequence was obtained from a man younger than 40 in good health. The sample comprised naive CD4+ T cells sorted from blood. As to subset: CD45RA+ positively selected. Here the CDR3 DNA reads TGTGCCAGTAGTATGGACACACCGGGAGAACTCCAGCATTTT. Translation: CASSMDTPGELQHF.